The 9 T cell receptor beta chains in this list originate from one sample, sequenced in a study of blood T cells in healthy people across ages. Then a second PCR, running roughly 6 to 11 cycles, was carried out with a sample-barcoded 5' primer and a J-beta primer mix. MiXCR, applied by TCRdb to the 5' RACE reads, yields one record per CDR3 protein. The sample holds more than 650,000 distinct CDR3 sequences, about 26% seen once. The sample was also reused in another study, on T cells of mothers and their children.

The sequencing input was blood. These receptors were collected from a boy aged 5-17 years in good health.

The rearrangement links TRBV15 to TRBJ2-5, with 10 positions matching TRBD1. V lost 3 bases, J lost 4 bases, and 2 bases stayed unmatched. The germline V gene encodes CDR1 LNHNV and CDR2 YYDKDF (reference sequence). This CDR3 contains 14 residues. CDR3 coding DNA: TGTGCCACCAGCAGGGACAGGGGGGGAGAGACCCAGTACTTC. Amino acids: CATSRDRGGETQYF.

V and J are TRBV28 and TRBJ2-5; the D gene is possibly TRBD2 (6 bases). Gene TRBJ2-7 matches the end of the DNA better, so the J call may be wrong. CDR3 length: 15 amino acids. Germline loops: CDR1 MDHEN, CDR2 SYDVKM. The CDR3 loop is CATSSGGKGAYEQYF. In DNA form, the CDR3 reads TGTGCCACCTCGAGTGGGGGGAAAGGGGCCTACGAGCAGTACTTC.

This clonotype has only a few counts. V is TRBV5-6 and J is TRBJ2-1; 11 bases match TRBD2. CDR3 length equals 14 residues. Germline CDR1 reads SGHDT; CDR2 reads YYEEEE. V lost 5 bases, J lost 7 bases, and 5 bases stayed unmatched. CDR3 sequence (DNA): TGTGCCAGCAGAATTAGCGGGGGGGATAATGAGCAGTTCTTC. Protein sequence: CASRISGGDNEQFF.

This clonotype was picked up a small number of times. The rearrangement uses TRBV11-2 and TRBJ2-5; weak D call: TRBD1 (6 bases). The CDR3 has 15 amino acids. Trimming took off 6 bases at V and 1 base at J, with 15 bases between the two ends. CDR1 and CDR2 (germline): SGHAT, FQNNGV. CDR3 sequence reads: CASSRLPDSQETQYF. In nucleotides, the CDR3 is TGTGCCAGCAGTCGGCTGCCGGACAGCCAAGAGACCCAGTACTTC.

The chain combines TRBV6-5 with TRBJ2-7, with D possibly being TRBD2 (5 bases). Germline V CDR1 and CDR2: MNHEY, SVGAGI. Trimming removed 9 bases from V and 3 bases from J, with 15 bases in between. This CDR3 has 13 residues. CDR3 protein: CASCRTPNYEQYF. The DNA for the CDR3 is TGTGCCAGTTGTCGGACTCCCAACTACGAGCAGTACTTC.

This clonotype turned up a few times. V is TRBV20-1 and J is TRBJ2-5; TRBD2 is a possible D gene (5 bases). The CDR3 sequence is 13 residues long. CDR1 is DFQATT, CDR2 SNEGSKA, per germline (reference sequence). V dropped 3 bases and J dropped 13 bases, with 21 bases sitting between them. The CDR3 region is CSARDDPGLARYF. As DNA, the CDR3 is TGCAGTGCTAGGGATGATCCCGGACTTGCGCGGTACTTC.

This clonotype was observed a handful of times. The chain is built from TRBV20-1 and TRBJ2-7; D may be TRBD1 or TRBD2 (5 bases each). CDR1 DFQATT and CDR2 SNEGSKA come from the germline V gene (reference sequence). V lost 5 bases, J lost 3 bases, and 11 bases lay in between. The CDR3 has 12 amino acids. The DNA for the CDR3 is TGCAGTGCTCCCTCGAGGGGCTACGAGCAGTACTTC. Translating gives CSAPSRGYEQYF.

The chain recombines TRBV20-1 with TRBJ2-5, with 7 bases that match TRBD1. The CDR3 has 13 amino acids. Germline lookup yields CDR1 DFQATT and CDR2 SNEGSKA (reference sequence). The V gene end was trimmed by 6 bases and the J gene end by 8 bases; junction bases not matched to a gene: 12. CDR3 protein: CSARPGQQGTQYF. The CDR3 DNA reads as TGCAGTGCCAGACCGGGACAGCAAGGCACCCAGTACTTC.

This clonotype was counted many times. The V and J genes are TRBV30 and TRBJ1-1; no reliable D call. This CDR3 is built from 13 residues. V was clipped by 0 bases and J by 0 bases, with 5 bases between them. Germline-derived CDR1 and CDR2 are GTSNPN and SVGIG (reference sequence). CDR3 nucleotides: TGTGCCTGGAGTGTTGGGATGAACACTGAAGCTTTCTTT. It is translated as CAWSVGMNTEAFF.